Given below is one TCR beta chain in context. Its cognate antigen is unknown. Trimming cost V 7 bases and J 4 bases, with 8 bases left between them. The CDR3 runs to 10 residues. CDR1 is DFQATT, CDR2 SNEGSKA, per germline (reference sequence). This entry belongs to a study of shared clonotypes between healthy human individuals. Study information: Every donor yielded three CD4 naive, three CD4 memory, two CD8 naive and one CD8 memory plate.

CD8 cells classed as naive were CD45RO-negative and positively selected for CCR7, excluding terminally differentiated effector memory CD45RA+ cells. Study-level results: Generation probabilities of non-shared clonotypes were lower (relative to those shared by all four donors). Larger estimated richness was generally recorded for naive subsets relative to memory subsets.

Measured with immunoSEQ multiplex PCR; TCRdb has only the in-frame clones, and not every one. The data contain about 650,000 clones, nearly 97% of them singletons. The chain uses TRBV20-1 and TRBJ2-7, with TRBD2 as a possible D gene (5 bases). The receptor's source is a woman in her thirties in good health. The sample was naive CD8+ T cells sorted from blood. The CDR3 bases are TGCAGTGTCGGGATGTACGAGCAGTACTTC. Its translation: CSVGMYEQYF.